This TCR beta chain was sequenced for a study of T cells in Graves' hyperthyroidism and ophthalmopathy. Study context: The authors collected peripheral blood at initial diagnosis, before any treatment.

TCR beta CDR3 regions were amplified from RNA transcripts. HTBI primers drove first-round RT-PCR of the TCR CDR3. TCRdb redid the calling of the multiplex PCR reads with MiXCR, one entry per CDR3 protein. The data contain about 400,000 distinct CDR3 sequences, approximately 15% of them seen just once; the ten biggest clones take up roughly a fifth. The CDR3 contains 10 residues. Deletions cut 5 bases from V and 9 bases from J, with 5 bases between. Findings of the study overall: The model forecast ophthalmopathy, anticipating it by a median approximately 6.1 months before onset.

A note on this clonotype: Antigen specificity is unknown.

The TCR originated in a woman in her thirties with Graves' ophthalmopathy. The chain joins TRBV12-3 or TRBV12-4 to TRBJ2-1; TRBD2 might be the D (5 bases). Specimen: blood. The CDR3 loop is CASSRGEQFF. DNA for the CDR3: TGTGCCAGCAGTCGGGGTGAGCAGTTCTTC.